The 21 T cell receptor beta chains presented below share a single source sample, sequenced in a study of T cells expressing NK-cell markers. TCRdb re-called the 5' RACE reads and shows each CDR3 protein once, DNA omitted. Its listing shows about 460,000 distinct CDR3 sequences. The sequencing sample was made of blood T cells: a sorted CD56 or NKG2C T cell subset, CD4+ or CD8+ T cells, or bulk PBMC T cells (not recorded which). These receptor sequences come from a woman in her 50s in good health.

The chain joins TRBV29-1 to TRBJ2-2; the TCRdb call, TRBD2, lacks DNA for checking. The CDR3 totals 15 residues. Germline assignment: CDR1 SQVTM and CDR2 ANQGSEA. The CDR3 loop is CSARVAGGNTGELFF.

The V call is TRBV20-1, the J call TRBJ2-1; the D call of TRBD2 rests on TCRdb alone, since no DNA is present to check it. The germline V gene encodes CDR1 DFQATT and CDR2 SNEGSKA (reference sequence). This CDR3 has 17 residues. The CDR3: CSARDDFRLAGLDEQFF.

The genes are TRBV12-5 and TRBJ2-7; TCRdb indicates TRBD1, and absent DNA this call remains unverified. The CDR3 runs to 13 residues. CDR1 is LGHNT, CDR2 FRNRAP, per germline. Here the CDR3 reads CASGLVGHGEQYF.

The rearrangement links TRBV29-1 to TRBJ2-7; the TCRdb call, TRBD2, lacks DNA for checking. CDR1 SQVTM and CDR2 ANQGSEA come from the germline V gene. The CDR3 extends over 12 amino acids. The CDR3 here is CSASRGGWEQYF.

This chain links TRBV5-1 with TRBJ2-1; TCRdb lists TRBD2, though no DNA is available to test this call. The CDR3 runs to 13 residues. Germline CDR1 SGHRS, CDR2 YFSETQ. The CDR3 spells CASNGLDGNEQFF.

The chain is built from TRBV4-1 and TRBJ2-1; TCRdb reports TRBD1, a call that lacks DNA to check it against. Looked up from germline, CDR1 is MGHRA and CDR2 is YSYEKL. The CDR3 contains 15 residues. CDR3 residues: CASSPTGTAGNEQFF.

This chain connects TRBV29-1 to TRBJ2-1; absent DNA, TCRdb's TRBD1 call cannot be checked. This CDR3 spans 14 amino acids. In germline, CDR1 is SQVTM, CDR2 ANQGSEA. This CDR3 is CSVEEGGRSNEQFF.

This rearrangement joins TRBV5-1 to TRBJ1-1; TCRdb's D gene call, TRBD1, goes unchecked for lack of DNA. The CDR3 contains 12 residues. The germline CDR1 and CDR2 sequences are SGHRS and YFSETQ. The CDR3 sequence: CASRVDTGHPFF.

The chain joins TRBV11-2 to TRBJ1-2; with no DNA, the TCRdb D assignment of TRBD1 cannot be verified. CDR3 size: 15 residues. CDR1 and CDR2 (germline): SGHAT, FQNNGV. CDR3 region: CASSSVRERNYGYTF.

The genes are TRBV7-8 and TRBJ1-4; TCRdb proposes TRBD1, but this gene call is untestable without DNA. The CDR3 has 15 residues. Germline lookup yields CDR1 SGHVS and CDR2 FQNEAQ. CDR3 protein: CASRPLGGTNEKLFF.

The rearrangement uses TRBV5-1 and TRBJ2-1; the TCRdb call, TRBD2, lacks DNA for checking. Germline loops: CDR1 SGHRS, CDR2 YFSETQ. The CDR3 loop spans 16 amino acids. This chain's CDR3 is CASSPPAGGIYNEQFF.

The chain carries TRBV10-3 and TRBJ1-2. Germline V gene data show CDR1 as ENHRY and CDR2 as SYGVKD. CDR3 length: 13 residues. The CDR3 protein is CAISGDNDYGYTF.

The chain carries TRBV20-1 and TRBJ2-3. This CDR3 comprises 15 residues. The V gene's germline CDR1 is DFQATT and CDR2 SNEGSKA (reference sequence). CDR3 in amino acids: CSATDTQPNTDTQYF.

This CDR3 is CASSQAVPVQFF. The rearrangement joins TRBV7-2 to TRBJ2-1. The CDR3 sequence is 12 residues long. The germline V gene encodes CDR1 SGHTA and CDR2 FQGNSA.

The chain links TRBV5-1 to TRBJ2-3. This CDR3 is built from 12 residues. The germline V gene encodes CDR1 SGHRS and CDR2 YFSETQ. The CDR3 loop is CASSLLTDTQYF.

The rearrangement links TRBV7-2 to TRBJ1-5; TCRdb proposes TRBD1, but this gene call is untestable without DNA. CDR1 and CDR2 from the germline V gene are SGHTA and FQGNSA. This CDR3 is 18 amino acids long. CDR3 protein: CASTFGGATGLSNQPQHF. Filled out from reference TRBV7-2 and TRBJ1-5, the complete variable domain reads GAGVSQSPSNKVTEKGKDVELRCDPISGHTALYWYRQSLGQGLEFLIYFQGNSAPDKSGLPSDRFSAERTGGSVSTLTIQRTQQEDSAVYLCASTFGGATGLSNQPQHFGDGTRLSIL.

The J gene is TRBJ2-5, the V gene TRBV5-1. CDR1 and CDR2 (germline): SGHRS, YFSETQ. The CDR3 extends over 12 amino acids. The CDR3 region is CASQIPEETQYF.

V usage is TRBV5-1 and J usage is TRBJ2-2; TCRdb calls TRBD1, which cannot be checked without DNA. The CDR3 is made up of 15 amino acids. Germline CDR1 and CDR2: SGHRS and YFSETQ. The CDR3 loop reads CASSSPTRGTGELFF.

V usage is TRBV7-6 and J usage is TRBJ1-4. The CDR3 is 13 amino acids. Germline V gives CDR1 SGHVS, CDR2 FNYEAQ. CDR3 region: CASSLVEAGKLFF.

The chain uses TRBV6-1 and TRBJ1-5. Germline lookup yields CDR1 MNHNS and CDR2 SASEGT. The CDR3 is 13 amino acids. CDR3 sequence reads: CASSEGSRQPQHF.

V and J are TRBV29-1 and TRBJ2-3; TCRdb picks TRBD1, but there is no DNA to check that call. CDR3 length: 13 amino acids. In germline, CDR1 is SQVTM, CDR2 ANQGSEA. The CDR3 protein is CSLRGGPTGTQYF.